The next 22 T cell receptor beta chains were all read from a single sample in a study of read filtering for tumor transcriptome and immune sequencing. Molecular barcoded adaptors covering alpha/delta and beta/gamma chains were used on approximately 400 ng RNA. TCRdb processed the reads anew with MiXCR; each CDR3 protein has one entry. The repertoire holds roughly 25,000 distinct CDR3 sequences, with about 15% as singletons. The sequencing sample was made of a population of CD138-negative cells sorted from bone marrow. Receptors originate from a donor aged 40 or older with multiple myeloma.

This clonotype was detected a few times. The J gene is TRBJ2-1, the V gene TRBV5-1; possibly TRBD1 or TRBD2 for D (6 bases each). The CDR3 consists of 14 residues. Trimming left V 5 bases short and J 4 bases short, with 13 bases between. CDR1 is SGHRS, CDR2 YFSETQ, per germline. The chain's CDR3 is CASRPGAGYNEQFF. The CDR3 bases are TGCGCCAGCAGACCGGGGGCGGGGTACAATGAGCAGTTCTTC.

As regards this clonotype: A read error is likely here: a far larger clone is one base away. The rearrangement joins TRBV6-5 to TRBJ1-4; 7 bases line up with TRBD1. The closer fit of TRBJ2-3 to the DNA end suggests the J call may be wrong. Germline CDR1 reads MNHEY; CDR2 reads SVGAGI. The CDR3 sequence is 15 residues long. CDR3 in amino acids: CASRRQGMRMDMQYF. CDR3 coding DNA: TGTGCCAGCAGACGACAGGGTATGCGAATGGATATGCAGTATTTT.

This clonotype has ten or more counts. The CDR3 DNA reads as TGTGCCAGCAGTCAAAGACCTAGCGGGAGGGCCTCCAATGAGCAGTTCTTC. Its translation is CASSQRPSGRASNEQFF. This chain links TRBV2 with TRBJ2-1; TRBD2 agrees at 12 bases. Trimming cost V 5 bases and J 6 bases; bases outside gene matches: 11. Germline V gene sequence: CDR1 SNHLY, CDR2 FYNNEI. The CDR3 is 17 amino acids.

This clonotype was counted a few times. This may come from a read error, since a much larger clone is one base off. The CDR3 sequence is CASSSTDSGNTEAFF. CDR3 nucleotide sequence: TGCGCCAGCAGCTCAACGGACAGTGGAAACACTGAAGCTTTCTTT. This chain connects TRBV5-1 to TRBJ1-1, with a tentative D call TRBD1 (6 bases). Trimming pared 3 bases from V and 2 bases from J, leaving 14 bases between. This CDR3 is 15 amino acids long. CDR1 and CDR2 (germline): SGHRS, YFSETQ.

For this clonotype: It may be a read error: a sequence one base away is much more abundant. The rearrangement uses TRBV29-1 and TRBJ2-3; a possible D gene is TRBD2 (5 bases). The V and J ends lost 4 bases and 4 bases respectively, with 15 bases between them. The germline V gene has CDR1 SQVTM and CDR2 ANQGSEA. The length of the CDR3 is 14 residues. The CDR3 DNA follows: TGCAGCGTTGGACCCGGGAAAGGCGCAGATACGCAGTATTTT. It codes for CSVGPGKGADTQYF.

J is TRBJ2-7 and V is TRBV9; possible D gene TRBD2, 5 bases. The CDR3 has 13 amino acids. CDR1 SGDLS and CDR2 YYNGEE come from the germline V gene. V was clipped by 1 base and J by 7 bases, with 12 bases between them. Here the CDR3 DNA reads TGTGCCAGCAGCGTAAGCCTAGCCCAAGAGCAGTACTTC. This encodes CASSVSLAQEQYF.

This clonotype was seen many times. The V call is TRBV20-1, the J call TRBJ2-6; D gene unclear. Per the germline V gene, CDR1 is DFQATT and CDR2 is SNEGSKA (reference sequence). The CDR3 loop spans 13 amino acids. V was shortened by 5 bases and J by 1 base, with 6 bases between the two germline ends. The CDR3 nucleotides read TGCAGTGCTTGGCCGTCTGGGGCCAACGTCCTGACTTTC. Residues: CSAWPSGANVLTF.

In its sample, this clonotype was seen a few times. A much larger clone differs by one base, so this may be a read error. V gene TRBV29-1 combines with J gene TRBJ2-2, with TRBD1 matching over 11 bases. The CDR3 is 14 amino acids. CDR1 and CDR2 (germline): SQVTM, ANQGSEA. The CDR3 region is CSATGQGDTGALFF. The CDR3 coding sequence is TGCAGCGCGACGGGACAGGGGGACACCGGGGCGCTGTTTTTT.

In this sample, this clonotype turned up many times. Here the CDR3 DNA reads TGCAGCGTTGGTGAGGCCACCGGGGAGCTGTTTTTT. It codes for CSVGEATGELFF. V is TRBV29-1 and J is TRBJ2-2; D is unclear. The CDR3 contains 12 residues. The V gene's germline CDR1 is SQVTM and CDR2 ANQGSEA. V was pared by 4 bases and J by 4 bases, with 7 bases between.

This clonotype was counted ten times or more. DNA of the CDR3: TGTGCCAGCAGCCAAGTGTCTGTGAACACCGGGGAGCTGTTTTTT. It is translated as CASSQVSVNTGELFF. V gene TRBV3-1 combines with J gene TRBJ2-2; D is unresolved. The CDR3 totals 15 residues. CDR1 and CDR2 from the germline V gene are LGHDT and YNNKEL (reference sequence). Trimming removed 1 base from V and 1 base from J, with 7 bases in between.

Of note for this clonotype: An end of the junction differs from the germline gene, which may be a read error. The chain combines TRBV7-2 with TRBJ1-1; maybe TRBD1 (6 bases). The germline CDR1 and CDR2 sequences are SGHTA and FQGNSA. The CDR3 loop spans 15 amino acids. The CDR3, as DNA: TGTGCCAGCAGTTTCCACCCAGGGGCGAACACTGAAGCTCTCTTT. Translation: CASSFHPGANTEALF.

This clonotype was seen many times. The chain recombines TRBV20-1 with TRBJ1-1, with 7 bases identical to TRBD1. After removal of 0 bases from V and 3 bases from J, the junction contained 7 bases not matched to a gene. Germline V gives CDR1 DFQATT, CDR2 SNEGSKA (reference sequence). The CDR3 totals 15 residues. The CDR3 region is CSARDQGGADTEAFF. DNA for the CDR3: TGCAGTGCTAGAGATCAGGGGGGAGCCGACACTGAAGCTTTCTTT.

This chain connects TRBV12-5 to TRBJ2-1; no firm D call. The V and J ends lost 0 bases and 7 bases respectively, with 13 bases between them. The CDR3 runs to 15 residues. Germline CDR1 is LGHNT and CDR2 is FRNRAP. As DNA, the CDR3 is TGTGCTAGTGGTTTGGTACTCGGCGGTCTGAATGAGCAGTTCTTC. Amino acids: CASGLVLGGLNEQFF.

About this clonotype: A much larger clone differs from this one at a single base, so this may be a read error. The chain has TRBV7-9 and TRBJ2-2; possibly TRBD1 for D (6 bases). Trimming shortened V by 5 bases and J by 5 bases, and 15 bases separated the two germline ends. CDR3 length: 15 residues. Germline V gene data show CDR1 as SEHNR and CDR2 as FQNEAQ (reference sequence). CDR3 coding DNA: TGTGCCAGCAGCCAACTGGGGGCGCATACCGGGGAGCTGTTTTTT. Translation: CASSQLGAHTGELFF.

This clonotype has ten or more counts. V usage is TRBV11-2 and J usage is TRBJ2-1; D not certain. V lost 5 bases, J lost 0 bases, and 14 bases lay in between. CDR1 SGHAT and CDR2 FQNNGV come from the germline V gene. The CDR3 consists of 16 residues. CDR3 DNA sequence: TGTGCCAGCAGCCCGAGTTGGGTCCGCTCCTACAATGAGCAGTTCTTC. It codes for CASSPSWVRSYNEQFF.

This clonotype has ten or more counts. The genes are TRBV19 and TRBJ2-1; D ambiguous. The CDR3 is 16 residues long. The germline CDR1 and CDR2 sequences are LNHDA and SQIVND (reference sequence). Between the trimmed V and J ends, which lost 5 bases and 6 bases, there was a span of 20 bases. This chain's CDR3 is CASSFNVRAWGNEQFF. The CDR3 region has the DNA TGTGCCAGTAGTTTTAACGTAAGAGCATGGGGCAATGAGCAGTTCTTC.

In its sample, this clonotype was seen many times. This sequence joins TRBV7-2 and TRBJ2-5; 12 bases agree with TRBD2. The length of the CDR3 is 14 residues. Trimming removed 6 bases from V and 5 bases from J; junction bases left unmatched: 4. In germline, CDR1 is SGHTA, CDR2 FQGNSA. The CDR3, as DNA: TGTGCCAGCAGTTTCCTAGCGGGAGGGGAGACCCAGTACTTC. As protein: CASSFLAGGETQYF.

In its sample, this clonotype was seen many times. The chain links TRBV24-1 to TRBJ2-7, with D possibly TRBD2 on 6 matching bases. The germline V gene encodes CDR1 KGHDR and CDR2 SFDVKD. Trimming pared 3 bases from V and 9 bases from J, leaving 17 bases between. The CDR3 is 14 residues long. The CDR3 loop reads CATSDGTVASAQYF. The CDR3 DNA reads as TGTGCCACCAGTGATGGGACTGTCGCGAGCGCGCAGTACTTC.

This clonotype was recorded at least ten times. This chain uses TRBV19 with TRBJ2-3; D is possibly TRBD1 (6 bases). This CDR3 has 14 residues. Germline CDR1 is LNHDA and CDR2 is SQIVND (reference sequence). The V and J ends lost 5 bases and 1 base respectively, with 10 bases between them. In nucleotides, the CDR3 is TGTGCCAGTAGTCAGGGACAACGCACAGATACGCAGTATTTT. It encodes CASSQGQRTDTQYF.

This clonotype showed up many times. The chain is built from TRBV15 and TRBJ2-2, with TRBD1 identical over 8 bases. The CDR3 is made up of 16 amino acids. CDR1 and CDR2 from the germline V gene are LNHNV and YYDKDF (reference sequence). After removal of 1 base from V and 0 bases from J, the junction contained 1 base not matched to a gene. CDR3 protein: CATSRAGQANTGELFF. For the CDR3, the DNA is TGTGCCACCAGCAGAGCGGGACAGGCGAACACCGGGGAGCTGTTTTTT.

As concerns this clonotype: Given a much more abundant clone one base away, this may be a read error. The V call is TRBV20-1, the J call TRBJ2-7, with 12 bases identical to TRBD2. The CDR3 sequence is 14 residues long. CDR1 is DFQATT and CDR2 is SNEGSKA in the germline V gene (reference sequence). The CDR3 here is CGAIRLAGAYEQYF. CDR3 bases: TGCGGTGCCATAAGACTAGCGGGGGCCTACGAGCAGTACTTC.

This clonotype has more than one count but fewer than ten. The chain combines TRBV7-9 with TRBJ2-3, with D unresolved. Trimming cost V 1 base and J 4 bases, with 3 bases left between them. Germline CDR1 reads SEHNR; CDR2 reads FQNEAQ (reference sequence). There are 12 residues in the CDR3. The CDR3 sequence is CASSLGPDTQYF. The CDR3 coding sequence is TGTGCCAGCAGCTTAGGTCCAGATACGCAGTATTTT.